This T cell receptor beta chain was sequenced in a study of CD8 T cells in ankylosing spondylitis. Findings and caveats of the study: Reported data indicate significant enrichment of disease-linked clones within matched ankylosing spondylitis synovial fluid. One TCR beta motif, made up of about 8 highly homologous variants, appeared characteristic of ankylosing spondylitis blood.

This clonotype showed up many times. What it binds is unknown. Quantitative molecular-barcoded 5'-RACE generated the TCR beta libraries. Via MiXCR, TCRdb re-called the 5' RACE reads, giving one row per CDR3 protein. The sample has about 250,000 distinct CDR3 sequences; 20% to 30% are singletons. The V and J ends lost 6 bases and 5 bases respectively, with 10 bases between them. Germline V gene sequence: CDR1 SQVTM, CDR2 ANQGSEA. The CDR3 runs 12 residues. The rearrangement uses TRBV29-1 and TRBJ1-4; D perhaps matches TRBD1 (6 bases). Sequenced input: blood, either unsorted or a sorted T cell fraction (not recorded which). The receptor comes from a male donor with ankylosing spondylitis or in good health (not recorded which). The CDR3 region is CSVGDMNEKLFF. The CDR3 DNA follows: TGCAGCGTGGGGGACATGAATGAAAAACTGTTTTTT.